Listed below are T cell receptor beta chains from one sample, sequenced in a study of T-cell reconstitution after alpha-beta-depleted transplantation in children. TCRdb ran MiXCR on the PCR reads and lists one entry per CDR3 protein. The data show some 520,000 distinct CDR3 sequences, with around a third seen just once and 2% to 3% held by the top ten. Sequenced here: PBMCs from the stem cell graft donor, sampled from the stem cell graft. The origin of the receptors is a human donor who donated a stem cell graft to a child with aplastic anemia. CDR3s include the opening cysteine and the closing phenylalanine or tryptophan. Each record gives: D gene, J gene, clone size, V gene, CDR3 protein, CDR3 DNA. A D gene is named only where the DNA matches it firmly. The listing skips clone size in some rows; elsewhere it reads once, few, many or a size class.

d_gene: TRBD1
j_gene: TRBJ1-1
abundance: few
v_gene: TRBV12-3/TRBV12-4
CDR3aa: CASSVPWGQKNTEAFF
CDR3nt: TGTGCCAGCAGCGTACCCTGGGGACAGAAGAACACTGAAGCTTTCTTT

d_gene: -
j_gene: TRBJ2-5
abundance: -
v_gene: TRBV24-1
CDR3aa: CATKSSGSQETQYF
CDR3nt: TGTGCCACCAAAAGTTCTGGCAGTCAAGAGACCCAGTACTTC

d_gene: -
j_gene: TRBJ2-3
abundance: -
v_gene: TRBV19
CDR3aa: CASSILRNTDTQYF
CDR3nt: TGTGCCAGTAGTATTCTCAGGAACACAGATACGCAGTATTTT

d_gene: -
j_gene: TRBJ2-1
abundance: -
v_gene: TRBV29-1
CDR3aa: CSVVVYNEQFF
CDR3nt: TGCAGCGTTGTGGTCTACAATGAGCAGTTCTTC

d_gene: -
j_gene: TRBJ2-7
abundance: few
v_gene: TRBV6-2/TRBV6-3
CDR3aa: CASSSKGVADYEQYF
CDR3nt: TGTGCCAGCAGCTCGAAGGGGGTGGCCGACTACGAGCAGTACTTC

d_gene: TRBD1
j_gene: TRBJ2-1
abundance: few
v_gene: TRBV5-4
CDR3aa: CASSFRGQGYNEQFF
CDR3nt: TGTGCCAGCAGCTTCAGGGGACAGGGGTACAATGAGCAGTTCTTC

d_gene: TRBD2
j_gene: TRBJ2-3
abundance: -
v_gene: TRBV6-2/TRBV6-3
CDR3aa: CASSYKPTHIELAGPTDTQYF
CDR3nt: TGTGCCAGCAGTTACAAGCCCACCCACATCGAACTAGCGGGACCCACAGATACGCAGTATTTT

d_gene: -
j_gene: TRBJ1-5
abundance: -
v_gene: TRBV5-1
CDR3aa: CASSSSPGNSNQPQHF
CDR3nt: TGCGCCAGCAGCTCCTCTCCAGGGAATAGCAATCAGCCCCAGCATTTT

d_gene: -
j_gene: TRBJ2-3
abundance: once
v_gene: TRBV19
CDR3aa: CASRPEGIYTDTQYF
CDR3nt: TGTGCCAGTAGACCAGAAGGGATCTACACAGATACGCAGTATTTT

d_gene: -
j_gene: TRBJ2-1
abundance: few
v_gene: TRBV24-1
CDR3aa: CATSDRLLDSMGNEQFF
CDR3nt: TGTGCCACCAGTGACCGATTACTAGACTCGATGGGAAATGAGCAGTTCTTC

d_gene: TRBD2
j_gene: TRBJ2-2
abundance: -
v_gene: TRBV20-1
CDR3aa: CSARELADTGELFF
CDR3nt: TGCAGTGCTAGAGAACTAGCGGACACCGGGGAGCTGTTTTTT

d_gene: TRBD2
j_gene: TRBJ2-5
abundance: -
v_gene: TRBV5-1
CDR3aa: CASRTSGRTQETQYF
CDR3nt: TGCGCCAGCAGAACTAGCGGGAGAACCCAAGAGACCCAGTACTTC

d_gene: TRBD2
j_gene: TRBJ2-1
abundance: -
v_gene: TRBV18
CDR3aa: CASSTGSGLANNEQFF
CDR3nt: TGTGCCAGCTCGACCGGATCCGGACTAGCTAACAATGAGCAGTTCTTC

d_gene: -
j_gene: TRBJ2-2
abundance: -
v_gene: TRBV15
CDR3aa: CATSRGQTTGELFF
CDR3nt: TGTGCCACCAGCAGAGGACAGACCACCGGGGAGCTGTTTTTT

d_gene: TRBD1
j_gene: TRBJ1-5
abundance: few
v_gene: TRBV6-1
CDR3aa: CASSSGTGGLQPQHF
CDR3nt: TGTGCCAGCAGCTCCGGGACAGGGGGCCTTCAGCCCCAGCATTTT

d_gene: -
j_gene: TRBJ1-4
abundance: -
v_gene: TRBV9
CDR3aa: CASSDGRGKLFF
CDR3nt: TGTGCCAGCAGCGACGGACGCGGAAAACTGTTTTTT

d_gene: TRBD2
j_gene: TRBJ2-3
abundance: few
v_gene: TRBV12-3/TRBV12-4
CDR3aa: CASSLRMTSGSSTDTQYF
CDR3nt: TGTGCCAGCAGTTTGCGGATGACTAGCGGGAGTTCGACAGATACGCAGTATTTT

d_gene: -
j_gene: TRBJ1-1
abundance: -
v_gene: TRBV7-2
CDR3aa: CASSVAGAGVDTETFF
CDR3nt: TGTGCCAGCAGCGTGGCGGGGGCGGGTGTGGACACTGAAACTTTCTTT

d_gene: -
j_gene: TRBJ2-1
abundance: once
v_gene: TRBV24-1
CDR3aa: CATSDRDLTHNEQFF
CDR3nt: TGTGCCACAAGTGACCGCGATCTCACACACAATGAGCAGTTCTTC

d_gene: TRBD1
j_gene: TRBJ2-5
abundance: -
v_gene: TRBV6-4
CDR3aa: CARGPGQGGETQYF
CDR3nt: TGTGCCAGGGGACCGGGACAGGGCGGAGAGACCCAGTACTTC

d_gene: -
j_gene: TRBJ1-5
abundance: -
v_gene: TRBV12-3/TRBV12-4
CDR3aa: CASSSAFGGSNQPQHF
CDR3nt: TGTGCCAGCAGTTCTGCATTTGGGGGAAGCAATCAGCCCCAGCATTTT

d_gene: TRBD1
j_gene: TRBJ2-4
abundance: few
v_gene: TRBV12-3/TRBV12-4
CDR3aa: CASSFFGTGENIQYF
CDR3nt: TGTGCCAGCAGTTTCTTTGGGACAGGGGAAAACATTCAGTACTTC

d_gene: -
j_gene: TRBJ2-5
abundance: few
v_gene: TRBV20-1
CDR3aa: CSARGGGIQETQYF
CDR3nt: TGCAGTGCTAGGGGAGGTGGGATCCAAGAGACCCAGTACTTC

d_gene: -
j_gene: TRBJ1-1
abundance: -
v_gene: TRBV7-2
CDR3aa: CASSPRARVNTEAFF
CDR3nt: TGTGCCAGCAGCCCCCGTGCGCGGGTGAACACTGAAGCTTTCTTT

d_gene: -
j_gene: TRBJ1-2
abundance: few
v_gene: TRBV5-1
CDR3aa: CASSDPRGSYTF
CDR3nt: TGCGCCAGCAGCGACCCCCGGGGGAGCTACACCTTC

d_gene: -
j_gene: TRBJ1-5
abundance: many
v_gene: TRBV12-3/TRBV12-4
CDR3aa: CASSLRDQPQHF
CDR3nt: TGTGCCAGCAGTTTACGGGACCAGCCCCAGCATTTT

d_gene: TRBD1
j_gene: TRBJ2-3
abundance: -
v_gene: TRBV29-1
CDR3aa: CSVTGYATDTQYF
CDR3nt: TGCAGCGTGACAGGGTATGCCACAGATACGCAGTATTTT

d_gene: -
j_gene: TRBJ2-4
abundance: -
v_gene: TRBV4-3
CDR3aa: CASSQGRTREIRHIQYF
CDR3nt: TGCGCCAGCAGCCAAGGACGGACGCGGGAAATCCGCCACATTCAGTACTTC

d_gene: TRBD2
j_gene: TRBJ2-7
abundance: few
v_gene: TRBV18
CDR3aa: CASSPLSGSYEQYF
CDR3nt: TGTGCCAGCTCACCACTTAGCGGGAGTTACGAGCAGTACTTC

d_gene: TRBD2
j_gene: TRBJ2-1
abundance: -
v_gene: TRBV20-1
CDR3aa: CSARDPGTSEQFF
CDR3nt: TGCAGTGCTAGAGATCCCGGGACTAGTGAGCAGTTCTTC

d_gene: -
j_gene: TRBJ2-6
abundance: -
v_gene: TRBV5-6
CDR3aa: CASSRVQGSGANVLTF
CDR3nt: TGTGCCAGCAGCCGAGTACAGGGTTCTGGGGCCAACGTCCTGACTTTC

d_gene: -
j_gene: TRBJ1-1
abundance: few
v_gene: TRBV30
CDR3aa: CAWSVSGDTEAFF
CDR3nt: TGTGCCTGGAGTGTCTCGGGGGACACTGAAGCTTTCTTT

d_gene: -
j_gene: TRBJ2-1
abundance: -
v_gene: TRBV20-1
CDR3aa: CSARDELNEQFF
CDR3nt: TGCAGTGCTAGAGATGAACTCAATGAGCAGTTCTTC

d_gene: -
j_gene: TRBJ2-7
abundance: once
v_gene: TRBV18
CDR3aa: CASSPNGLIGTTPNQQYF
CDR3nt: TGTGCCAGCTCACCGAACGGTCTTATCGGGACAACTCCAAACCAGCAGTACTTC

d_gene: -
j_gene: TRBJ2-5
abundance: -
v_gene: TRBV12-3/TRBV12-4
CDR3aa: CASSPQIQETQYF
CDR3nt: TGTGCCAGCAGCCCCCAGATCCAAGAGACCCAGTACTTC

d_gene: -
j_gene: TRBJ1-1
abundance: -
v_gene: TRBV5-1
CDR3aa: CASTPDGGQNTEAFF
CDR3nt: TGCGCCAGCACCCCCGATGGGGGGCAAAACACTGAAGCTTTCTTT

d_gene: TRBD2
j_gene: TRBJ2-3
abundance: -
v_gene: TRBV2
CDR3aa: CASCFGGLAGGRGTDTQYF
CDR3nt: TGTGCCAGCTGTTTTGGGGGACTAGCGGGAGGCCGGGGCACAGATACGCAGTATTTT

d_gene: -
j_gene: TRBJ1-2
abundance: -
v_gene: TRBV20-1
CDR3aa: CSARDGFNYGYTF
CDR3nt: TGCAGTGCTAGGGACGGGTTTAACTATGGCTACACCTTC

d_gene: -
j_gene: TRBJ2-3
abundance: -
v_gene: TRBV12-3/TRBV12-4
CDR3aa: CASSLPRPPTDTQYF
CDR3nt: TGTGCCAGCAGTTTACCTAGACCTCCCACAGATACGCAGTATTTT

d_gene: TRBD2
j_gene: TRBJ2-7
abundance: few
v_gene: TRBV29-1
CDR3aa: CSARLASSTDTQYF
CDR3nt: TGCAGCGCCAGACTAGCATCATCTACAGACACGCAGTACTTC

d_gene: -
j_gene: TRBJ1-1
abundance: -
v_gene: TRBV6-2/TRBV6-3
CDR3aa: CASSYLGAGMTEAFF
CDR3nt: TGTGCCAGCAGTTACCTGGGGGCAGGGATGACTGAAGCTTTCTTT

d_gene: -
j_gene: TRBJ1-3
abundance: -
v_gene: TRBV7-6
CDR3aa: CTSSLARGAGNTIYF
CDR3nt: TGTACCAGCAGCTTAGCGAGGGGAGCTGGAAACACCATATATTTT

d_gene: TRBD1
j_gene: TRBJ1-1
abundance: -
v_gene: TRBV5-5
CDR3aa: CASSWGTGRNTEAFF
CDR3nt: TGTGCCAGCAGCTGGGGGACAGGGAGAAACACTGAAGCTTTCTTT

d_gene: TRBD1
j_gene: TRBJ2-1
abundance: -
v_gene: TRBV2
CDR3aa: CASSEARVRGPVF
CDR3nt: TGTGCCAGCAGTGAAGCGCGTGTCAGGGGGCCGGTCTTC

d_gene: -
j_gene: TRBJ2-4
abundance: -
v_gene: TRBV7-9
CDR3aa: CASSLVAVYAKNIQYF
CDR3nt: TGTGCCAGCAGCTTAGTGGCTGTCTATGCCAAAAACATTCAGTACTTC

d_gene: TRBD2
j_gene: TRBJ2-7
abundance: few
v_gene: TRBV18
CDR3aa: CASSPQGLAGGRYEQYF
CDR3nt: TGTGCCAGCTCACCACAGGGTCTAGCGGGAGGAAGGTACGAGCAGTACTTC

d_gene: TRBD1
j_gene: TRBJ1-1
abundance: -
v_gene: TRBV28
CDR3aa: CASSSLGQGSTEAFF
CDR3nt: TGTGCCAGCAGTTCCCTTGGACAGGGGAGTACTGAAGCTTTCTTT

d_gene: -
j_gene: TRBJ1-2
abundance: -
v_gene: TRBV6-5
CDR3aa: CASSWTSNYGYTF
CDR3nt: TGTGCCAGCAGTTGGACATCTAACTATGGCTACACCTTC

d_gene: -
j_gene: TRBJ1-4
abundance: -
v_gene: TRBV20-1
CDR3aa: CSARDDAATNEKLFF
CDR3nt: TGCAGTGCTAGAGATGATGCCGCAACTAATGAAAAACTGTTTTTT

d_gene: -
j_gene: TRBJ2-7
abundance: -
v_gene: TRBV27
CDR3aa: CASSLFGRLGEQYF
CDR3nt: TGTGCCAGCAGTTTATTCGGCAGGTTGGGGGAGCAGTACTTC

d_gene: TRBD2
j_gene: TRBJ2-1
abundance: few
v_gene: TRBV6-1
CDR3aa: CASRDGLAGYYNEQFF
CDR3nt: TGTGCCAGCAGAGATGGACTAGCGGGATACTACAATGAGCAGTTCTTC

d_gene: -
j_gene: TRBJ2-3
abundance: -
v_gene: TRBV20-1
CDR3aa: CSARGTAPSTDTQYF
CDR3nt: TGCAGTGCTAGAGGGACAGCCCCAAGCACAGATACGCAGTATTTT

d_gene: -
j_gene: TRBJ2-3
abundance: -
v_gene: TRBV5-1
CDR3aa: CASSLGVGAGTDTQYF
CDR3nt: TGCGCCAGCAGCTTGGGAGTTGGGGCGGGCACAGATACGCAGTATTTT

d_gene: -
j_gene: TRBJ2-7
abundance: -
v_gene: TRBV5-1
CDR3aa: CASRLDDRTSYEQYF
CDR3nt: TGCGCCAGCAGATTGGATGACAGAACCTCCTACGAGCAGTACTTC

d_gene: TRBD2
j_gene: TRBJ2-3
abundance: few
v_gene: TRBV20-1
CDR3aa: CSARLAGKSTDTQYF
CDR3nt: TGCAGTGCGAGACTAGCGGGGAAAAGCACAGATACGCAGTATTTT